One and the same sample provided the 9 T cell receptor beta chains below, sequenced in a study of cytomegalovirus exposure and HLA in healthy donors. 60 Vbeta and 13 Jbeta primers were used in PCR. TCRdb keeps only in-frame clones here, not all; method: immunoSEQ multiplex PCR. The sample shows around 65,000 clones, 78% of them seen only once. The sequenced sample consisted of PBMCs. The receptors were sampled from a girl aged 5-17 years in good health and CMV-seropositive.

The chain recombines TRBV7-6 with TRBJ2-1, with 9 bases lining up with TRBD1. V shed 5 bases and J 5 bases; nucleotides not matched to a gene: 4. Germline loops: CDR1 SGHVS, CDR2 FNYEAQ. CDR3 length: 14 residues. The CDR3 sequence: CASSPGQGNNEQFF. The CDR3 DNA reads TGTGCCAGCAGCCCGGGACAGGGCAACAATGAGCAGTTCTTC.

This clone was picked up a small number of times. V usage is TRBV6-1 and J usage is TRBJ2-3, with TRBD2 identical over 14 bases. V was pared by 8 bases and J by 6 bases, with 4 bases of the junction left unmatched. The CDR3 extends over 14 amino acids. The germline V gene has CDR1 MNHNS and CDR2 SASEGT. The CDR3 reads CASGLAGGGDTQYF. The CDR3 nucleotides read TGTGCCAGCGGACTAGCGGGAGGAGGGGATACGCAGTATTTT.

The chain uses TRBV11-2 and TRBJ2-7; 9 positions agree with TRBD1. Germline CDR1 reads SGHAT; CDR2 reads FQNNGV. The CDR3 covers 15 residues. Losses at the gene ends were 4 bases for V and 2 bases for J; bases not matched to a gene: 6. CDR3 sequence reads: CASSSFRDRAYEQYF. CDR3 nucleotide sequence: TGTGCCAGCAGCTCCTTCCGGGACAGGGCCTACGAGCAGTACTTC.

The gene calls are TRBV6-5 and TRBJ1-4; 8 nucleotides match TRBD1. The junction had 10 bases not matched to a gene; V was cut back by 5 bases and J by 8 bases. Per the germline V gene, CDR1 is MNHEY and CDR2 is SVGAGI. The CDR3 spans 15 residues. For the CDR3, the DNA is TGTGCCAGCAGTCGCCTCCAGGGGGCCGGAGAAAAACTGTTTTTT. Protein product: CASSRLQGAGEKLFF.

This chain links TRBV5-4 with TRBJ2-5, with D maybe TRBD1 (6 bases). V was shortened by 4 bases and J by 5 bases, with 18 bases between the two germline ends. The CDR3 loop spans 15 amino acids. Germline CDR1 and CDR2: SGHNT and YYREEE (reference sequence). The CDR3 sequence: CASSAKGVYAETQYF. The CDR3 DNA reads TGTGCCAGCAGCGCCAAGGGGGTGTATGCGGAGACCCAGTACTTC.

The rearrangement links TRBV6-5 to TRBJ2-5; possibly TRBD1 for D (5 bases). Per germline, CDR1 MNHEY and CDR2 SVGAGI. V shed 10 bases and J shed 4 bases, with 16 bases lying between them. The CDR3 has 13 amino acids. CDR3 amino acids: CATRRGFAETQYF. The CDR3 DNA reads TGTGCCACCCGAAGGGGTTTCGCAGAGACCCAGTACTTC.

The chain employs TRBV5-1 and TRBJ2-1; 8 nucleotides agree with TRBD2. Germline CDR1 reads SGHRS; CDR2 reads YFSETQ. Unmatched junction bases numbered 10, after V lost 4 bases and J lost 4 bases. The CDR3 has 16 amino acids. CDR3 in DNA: TGCGCCAGCAGCCCCTCACTAGCGGACCCGTACAATGAGCAGTTCTTC. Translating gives CASSPSLADPYNEQFF.

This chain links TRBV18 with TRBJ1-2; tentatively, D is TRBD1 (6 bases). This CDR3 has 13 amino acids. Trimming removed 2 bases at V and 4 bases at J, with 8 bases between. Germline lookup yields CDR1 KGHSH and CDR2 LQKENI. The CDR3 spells CASSPGDIYGYTF. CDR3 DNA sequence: TGTGCCAGCTCACCAGGGGACATCTATGGCTACACCTTC.

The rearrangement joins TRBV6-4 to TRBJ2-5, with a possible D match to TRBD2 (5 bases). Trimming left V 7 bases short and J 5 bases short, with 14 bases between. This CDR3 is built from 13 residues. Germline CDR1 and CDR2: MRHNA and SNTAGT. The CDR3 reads CASKDGVQETQYF. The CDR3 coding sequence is TGTGCCAGCAAGGACGGGGTCCAGGAGACCCAGTACTTC.